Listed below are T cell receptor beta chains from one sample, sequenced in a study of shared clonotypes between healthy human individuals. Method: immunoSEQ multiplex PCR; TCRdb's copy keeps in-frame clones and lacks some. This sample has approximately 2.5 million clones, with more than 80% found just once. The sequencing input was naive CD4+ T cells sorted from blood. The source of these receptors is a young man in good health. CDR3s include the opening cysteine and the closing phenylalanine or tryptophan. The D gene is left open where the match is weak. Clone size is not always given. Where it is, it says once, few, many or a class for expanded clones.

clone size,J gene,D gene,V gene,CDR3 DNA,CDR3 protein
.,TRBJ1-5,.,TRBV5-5,TGTGCCAGCAGCCGAGAAGGAACGGGGAGCAATCAGCCCCAGCATTTT,CASSREGTGSNQPQHF
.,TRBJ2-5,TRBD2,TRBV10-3,TGTGCCATCATGGGGGGGTCTTCAGAGACCCAGTACTTC,CAIMGGSSETQYF
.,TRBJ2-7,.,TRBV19,TGTGCCAGTAGTACCGTGGGGAAGCAGTCCTACGAGCAGTACTTC,CASSTVGKQSYEQYF
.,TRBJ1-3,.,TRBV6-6,TGTGCCAGCAGCACAGGTGTCTCTGGAAACACCATATATTTT,CASSTGVSGNTIYF
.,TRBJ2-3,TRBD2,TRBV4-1,TGCGCCAGCAGCGGACGGACTAGCGGGTCGGGCACAGATACGCAGTATTTT,CASSGRTSGSGTDTQYF
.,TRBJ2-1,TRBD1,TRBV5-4,TGTGCCAGCAGCTTGGTGGGGACAGGGGCCTACAATGAGCAGTTCTTC,CASSLVGTGAYNEQFF
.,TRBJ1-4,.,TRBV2,TGTGCCAGCAGTAAGGAGTTCCTTAATGAAAAACTGTTTTTT,CASSKEFLNEKLFF
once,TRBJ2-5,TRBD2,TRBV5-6,TGTGCCAGCAGGGGACTAGCGGGAGAGACCCAGTACTTC,CASRGLAGETQYF
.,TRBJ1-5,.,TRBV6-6,TGTGCCAGCACGGGAAGGGCCAATCAGCCCCAGCATTTT,CASTGRANQPQHF
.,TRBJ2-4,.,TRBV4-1,TGCGCCAGCAGCCAAACCCCGTCAGATACAACATTTCTGTCCAAAAACATTCAGTACTTC,CASSQTPSDTTFLSKNIQYF
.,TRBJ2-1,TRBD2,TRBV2,TGTGCCAGCAGTTGGACTAGCGGGTACAATGAGCAGTTCTTC,CASSWTSGYNEQFF
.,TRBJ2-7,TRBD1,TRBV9,TGTGCCAGCAGCCCGCAGGACAGGGTGGCCAACGAGCAGTACTTC,CASSPQDRVANEQYF
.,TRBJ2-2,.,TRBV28,TGTGCCAGCAGTTTATTTCCAGGACAAAACACCGGGGAGCTGTTTTTT,CASSLFPGQNTGELFF
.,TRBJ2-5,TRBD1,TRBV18,TGTGCCAGCTCTCAAATTAAGACAGGGACGAAAGAGACCCAGTACTTC,CASSQIKTGTKETQYF
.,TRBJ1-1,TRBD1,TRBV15,TGTGCCACCAGCAGAGATAGGGGACAGACGAACACTGAAGCTTTCTTT,CATSRDRGQTNTEAFF
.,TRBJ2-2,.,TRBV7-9,TGTGCCAGCAGCTTAGCGGTTGGGACAACAGGAAGAAATGGGGAGCTGTTTTTT,CASSLAVGTTGRNGELFF
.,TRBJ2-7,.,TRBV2,TGTGCCAGCAGTGACCTGGAGGTCTACGAGCAGTACTTC,CASSDLEVYEQYF
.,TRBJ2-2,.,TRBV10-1,TGCGCCAGCAGCTCCGGGACAGCGGGGACCGGGGAGCTGTTTTTT,CASSSGTAGTGELFF
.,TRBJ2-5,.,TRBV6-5,TGTGCCAGCATCCCAGGGCTCCAAGAGACCCAGTACTTC,CASIPGLQETQYF
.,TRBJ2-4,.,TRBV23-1,TGCGCCAGCGCAAACCCGGGACCTCATTCCAAAAACATTCAGTACTTC,CASANPGPHSKNIQYF
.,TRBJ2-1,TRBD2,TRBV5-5,TGTGCCAGCAGCTTGGGGACTAGCGGGTGGCTCTCCTACAATGAGCAGTTCTTC,CASSLGTSGWLSYNEQFF
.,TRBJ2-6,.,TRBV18,TGTGCCAGCTCACCCCCCGGGACAAGAGTAGCTGGGGCCAACGTCCTGACTTTC,CASSPPGTRVAGANVLTF
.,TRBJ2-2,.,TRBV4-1,TGCGCCAGCAGCCAAGGTATCAGGGTCAGTACGAACACCGGGGAGCTGTTTTTT,CASSQGIRVSTNTGELFF
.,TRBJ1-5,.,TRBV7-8,TGTGCCAGCAGCTCCCGGGACAGCAATCAGCCCCAGCATTTT,CASSSRDSNQPQHF